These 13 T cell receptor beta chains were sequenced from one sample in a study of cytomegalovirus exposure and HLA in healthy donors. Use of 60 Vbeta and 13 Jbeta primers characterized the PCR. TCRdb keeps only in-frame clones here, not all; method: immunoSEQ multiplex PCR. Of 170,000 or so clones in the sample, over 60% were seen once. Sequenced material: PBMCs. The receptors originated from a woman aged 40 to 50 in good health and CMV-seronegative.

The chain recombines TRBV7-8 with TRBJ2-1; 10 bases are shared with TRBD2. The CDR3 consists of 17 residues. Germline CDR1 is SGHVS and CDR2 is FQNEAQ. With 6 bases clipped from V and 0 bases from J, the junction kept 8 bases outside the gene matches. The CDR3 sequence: CASRLLAGRPSYNEQFF. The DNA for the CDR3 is TGTGCCAGCAGACTACTAGCGGGGAGACCCTCCTACAATGAGCAGTTCTTC.

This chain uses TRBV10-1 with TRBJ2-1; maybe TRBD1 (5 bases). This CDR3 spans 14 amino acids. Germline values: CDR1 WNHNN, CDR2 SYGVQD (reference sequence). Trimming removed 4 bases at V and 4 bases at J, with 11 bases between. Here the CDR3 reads CASSGVQGYNEQFF. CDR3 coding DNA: TGCGCCAGCAGTGGGGTTCAGGGTTACAATGAGCAGTTCTTC.

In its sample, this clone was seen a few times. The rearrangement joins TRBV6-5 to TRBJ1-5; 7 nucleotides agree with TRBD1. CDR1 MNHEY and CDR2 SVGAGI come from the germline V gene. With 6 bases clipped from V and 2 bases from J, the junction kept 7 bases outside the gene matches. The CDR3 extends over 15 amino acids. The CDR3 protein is CASSFNRGGNQPQHF. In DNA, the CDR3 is TGTGCCAGCAGCTTTAACAGGGGTGGCAATCAGCCCCAGCATTTT.

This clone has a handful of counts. This chain's CDR3 is CASSPEALNTEAFF. DNA of the CDR3: TGTGCCAGCAGCCCAGAGGCTCTGAACACTGAAGCTTTCTTT. The chain recombines TRBV2 with TRBJ1-1; D gene unclear. V was trimmed by 6 bases and J by 0 bases, leaving 11 bases between them. This CDR3 region has 14 residues. In germline, CDR1 is SNHLY, CDR2 FYNNEI. The whole variable domain, remainder taken from reference TRBV2 and TRBJ1-1, is EPEVTQTPSHQVTQMGQEVILRCVPISNHLYFYWYRQILGQKVEFLVSFYNNEISEKSEIFDDQFSVERPDGSNFTLKIRSTKLEDSAMYFCASSPEALNTEAFFGQGTRLTVV.

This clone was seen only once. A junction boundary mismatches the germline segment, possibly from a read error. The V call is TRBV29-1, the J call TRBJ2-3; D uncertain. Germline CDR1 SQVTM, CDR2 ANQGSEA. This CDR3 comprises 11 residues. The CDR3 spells CSTRGTDTQYF. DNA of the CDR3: TGTTCGACCCGGGGCACAGATACGCAGTATTTT.

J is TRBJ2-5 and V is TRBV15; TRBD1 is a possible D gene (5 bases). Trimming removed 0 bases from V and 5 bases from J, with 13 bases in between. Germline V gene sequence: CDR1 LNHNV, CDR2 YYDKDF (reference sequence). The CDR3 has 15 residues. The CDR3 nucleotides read TGTGCCACCAGCAGAGATTCGTGGGGCCCCGAGACCCAGTACTTC. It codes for CATSRDSWGPETQYF. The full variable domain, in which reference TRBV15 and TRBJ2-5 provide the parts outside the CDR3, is DAMVIQNPRYQVTQFGKPVTLSCSQTLNHNVMYWYQQKSSQAPKLLFHYYDKDFNNEADTPDNFQSRRPNTSFCFLDIRSPGLGDTAMYLCATSRDSWGPETQYFGPGTRLLVL.

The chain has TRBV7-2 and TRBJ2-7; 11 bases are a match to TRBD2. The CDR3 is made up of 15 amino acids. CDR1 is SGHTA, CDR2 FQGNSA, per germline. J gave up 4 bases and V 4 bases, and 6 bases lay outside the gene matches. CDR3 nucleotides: TGTGCCAGCAGCTCGAATAGCGGGGGGGGATACGAGCAGTACTTC. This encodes CASSSNSGGGYEQYF.

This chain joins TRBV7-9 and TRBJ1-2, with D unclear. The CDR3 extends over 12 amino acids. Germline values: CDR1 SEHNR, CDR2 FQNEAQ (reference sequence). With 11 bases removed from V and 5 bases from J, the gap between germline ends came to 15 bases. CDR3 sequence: CAGQIGGYGYTF. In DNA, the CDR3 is TGTGCCGGGCAAATAGGTGGATATGGCTACACCTTC.

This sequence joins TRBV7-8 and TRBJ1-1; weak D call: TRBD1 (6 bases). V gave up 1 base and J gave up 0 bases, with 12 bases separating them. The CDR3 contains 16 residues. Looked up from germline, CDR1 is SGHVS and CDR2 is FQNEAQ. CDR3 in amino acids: CASSLVRTGMNTEAFF. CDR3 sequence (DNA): TGTGCCAGCAGCTTAGTACGTACAGGGATGAACACTGAAGCTTTCTTT.

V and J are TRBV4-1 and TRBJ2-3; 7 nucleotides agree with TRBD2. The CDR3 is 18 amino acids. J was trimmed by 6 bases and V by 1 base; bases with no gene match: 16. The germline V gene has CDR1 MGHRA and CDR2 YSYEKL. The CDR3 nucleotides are TGCGCCAGCAGCCAAGGGGCCCAGCGGGGTTCTTTAGGGGATACGCAGTATTTT. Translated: CASSQGAQRGSLGDTQYF.

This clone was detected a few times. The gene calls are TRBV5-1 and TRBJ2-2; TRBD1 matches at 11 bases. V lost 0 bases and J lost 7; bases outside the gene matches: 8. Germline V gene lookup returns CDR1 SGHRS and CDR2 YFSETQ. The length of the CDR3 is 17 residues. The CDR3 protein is CASSLVPGQGAGGELFF. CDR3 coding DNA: TGCGCCAGCAGCTTGGTACCCGGACAGGGGGCAGGCGGGGAGCTGTTTTTT.

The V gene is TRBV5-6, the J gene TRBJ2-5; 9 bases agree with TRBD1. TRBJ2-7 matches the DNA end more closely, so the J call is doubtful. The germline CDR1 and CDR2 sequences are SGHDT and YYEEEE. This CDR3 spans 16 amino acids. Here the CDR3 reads CASSLGGTGLFYEQYF. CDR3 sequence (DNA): TGTGCCAGCAGCTTGGGAGGGACAGGGCTTTTCTACGAGCAGTACTTC.

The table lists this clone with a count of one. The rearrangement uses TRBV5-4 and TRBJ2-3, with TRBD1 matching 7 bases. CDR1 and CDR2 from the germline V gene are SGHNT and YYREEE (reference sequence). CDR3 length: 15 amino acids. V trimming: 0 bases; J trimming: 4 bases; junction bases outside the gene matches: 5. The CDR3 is CASSLGDRVADTQYF. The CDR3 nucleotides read TGTGCCAGCAGCTTGGGAGACAGGGTCGCAGATACGCAGTATTTT.